These T cell receptor beta chains were read from a single sample in a study of monozygotic twins with inflammatory bowel disease. Using the 5' RACE reads, TCRdb records one entry per CDR3 protein without DNA. The sample table sets out 440,000 or so distinct CDR3 sequences. Sequencing used blood. The receptors originated from a human donor with ulcerative colitis or Crohn's disease, or a healthy co-twin of an affected twin (not recorded which). The CDR3 runs from the conserved cysteine through the conserved F or W.

>TRBV5-1|TRBJ2-3
CASSAGSDTQYF
>TRBV10-3|TRBJ2-3
CAISTGSGSVVPDTQYF
>TRBV30|TRBJ2-1
CAWKHSGGYNEQFF
>TRBV5-4|TRBJ1-2
CASSSPQAGGYGYTF
>TRBV28|TRBJ1-1
CASSRTDLNTEAFF
>TRBV5-5|TRBJ1-2
CASSPVTGTYGYTF
>TRBV2|TRBJ2-5
CASSEDRARGETQYF
>TRBV6-5|TRBJ1-2
CASSRDRAMSYTF
>TRBV5-1|TRBJ2-1
CASSLTGTLYNEQFF
>TRBV12-3/TRBV12-4|TRBJ2-2
CASSFIIGTSANTGELFF
>TRBV24-1|TRBJ2-3
CATSDLQGTDTQYF
>TRBV11-2|TRBJ1-2
CASSLDSLGFGYTF
>TRBV28|TRBJ2-2
CASTTGGENTGELFF
>TRBV5-4|TRBJ2-7
CASSITGEQYF
>TRBV5-6|TRBJ2-5
CASSLEPGSETQYF
>TRBV20-1|TRBJ2-3
CSARVGTGSTDTQYF